The clone carrying this TCR beta chain was seen more than once but under ten times. Antigen: not known. TCRdb reprocessed the RT-PCR reads with MiXCR, giving one entry per CDR3 protein. The data contain about 500,000 distinct CDR3 sequences, approximately 15% of them singletons. The CDR3 is made up of 15 amino acids. Trimming at V came to 2 bases and at J to 4 bases, leaving 3 bases not matched to a gene. From germline, CDR1 is ENHRY and CDR2 SYGVKD. The data stem from a study of response to subunit inactivated influenza vaccine. Whole-study findings and limits: The authors put forward the suggestion that each seasonal influenza vaccination may bring in only a limited number of new T cells.

J is TRBJ2-1 and V is TRBV10-3; 9 bases are a match to TRBD2. The material sequenced was CD4+ T cells sorted from PBMCs, taken about 24 months after vaccination. This clonotype was obtained from a man aged 50 to 69 who received an inactivated influenza vaccine. The CDR3 loop reads CAISEAGGAYNEQFF. DNA for the CDR3: TGTGCCATCAGTGAGGCGGGAGGGGCGTACAATGAGCAGTTCTTC.